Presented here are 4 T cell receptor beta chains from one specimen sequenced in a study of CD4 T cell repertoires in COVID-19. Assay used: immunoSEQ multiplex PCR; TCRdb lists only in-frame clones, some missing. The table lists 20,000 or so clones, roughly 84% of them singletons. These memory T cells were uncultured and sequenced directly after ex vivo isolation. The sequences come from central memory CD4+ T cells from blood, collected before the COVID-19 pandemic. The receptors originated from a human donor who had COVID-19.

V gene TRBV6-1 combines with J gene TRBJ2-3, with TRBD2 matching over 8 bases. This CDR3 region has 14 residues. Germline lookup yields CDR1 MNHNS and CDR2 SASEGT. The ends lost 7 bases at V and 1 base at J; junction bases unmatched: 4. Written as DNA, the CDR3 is TGTGCCAGCACCCCAGCGGGGGGCACAGATACGCAGTATTTT. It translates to CASTPAGGTDTQYF.

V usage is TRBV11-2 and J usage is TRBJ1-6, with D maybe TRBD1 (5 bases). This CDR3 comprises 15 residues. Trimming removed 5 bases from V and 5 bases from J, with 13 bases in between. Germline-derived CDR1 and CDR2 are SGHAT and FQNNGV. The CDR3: CASSPPGGNNSPLHF. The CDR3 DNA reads TGTGCCAGCAGCCCCCCGGGGGGGAATAATTCACCCCTCCACTTT.

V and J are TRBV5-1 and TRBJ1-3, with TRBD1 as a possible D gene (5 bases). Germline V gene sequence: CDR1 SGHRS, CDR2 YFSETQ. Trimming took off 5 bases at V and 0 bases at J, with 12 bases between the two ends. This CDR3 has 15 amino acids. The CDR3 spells CASRPGTASGNTIYF. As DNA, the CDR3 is TGCGCCAGCAGGCCCGGGACTGCCTCTGGAAACACCATATATTTT.

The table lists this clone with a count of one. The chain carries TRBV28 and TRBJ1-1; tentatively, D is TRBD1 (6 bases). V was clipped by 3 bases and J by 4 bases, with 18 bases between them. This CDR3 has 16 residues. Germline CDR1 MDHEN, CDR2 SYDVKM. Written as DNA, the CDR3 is TGTGCCAGCAGTTTGGGGGCCCGGGGGGTCTCCACTGAAGCTTTCTTT. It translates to CASSLGARGVSTEAFF. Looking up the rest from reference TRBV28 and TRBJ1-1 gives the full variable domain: DVKVTQSSRYLVKRTGEKVFLECVQDMDHENMFWYRQDPGLGLRLIYFSYDVKMKEKGDIPEGYSVSREKKERFSLILESASTNQTSMYLCASSLGARGVSTEAFFGQGTRLTVV.